The 20 T cell receptor beta chains below were found in one sample sequenced in a study of Graves' ophthalmopathy and Graves' hyperthyroidism. The study amplified TCR beta CDR3 regions using RNA transcripts. The authors performed first-round RT-PCR with HTBI primers and then a second-round multiplex PCR. TCRdb reprocessed the multiplex PCR reads via MiXCR and lists one record per CDR3 protein. The sample comprises 40,000 to 50,000 distinct CDR3 sequences, more than 45% of which are singletons, and 18% rests with the top ten. The sequenced sample was peripheral blood. These receptors were collected from an adult man with Graves' ophthalmopathy.

The V call is TRBV7-2, the J call TRBJ2-5; 12 bases fit TRBD2. The CDR3 runs to 16 residues. The trim removed 2 bases at V and 2 bases at J, leaving 3 bases unmatched. CDR1 is SGHTA and CDR2 is FQGNSA in the germline V gene. In nucleotides, the CDR3 is TGTGCCAGCAGCTTAAAGACTAGCGGGGGTCAAGAGACCCAGTACTTC. This codes for CASSLKTSGGQETQYF.

The V and J genes are TRBV20-1 and TRBJ1-6; TRBD1 agrees at 9 bases. Germline V lookup: CDR1 DFQATT, CDR2 SNEGSKA (reference sequence). Germline trimming cut 5 bases from V and 8 bases from J; bases unmatched to any gene: 7. The CDR3 contains 14 residues. The CDR3 DNA sequence: TGCAGTGCTTCCGGGACAGGGCTTGATTCACCCCTCCACTTT. It is translated as CSASGTGLDSPLHF.

The V call is TRBV19, the J call TRBJ2-2, with unresolved D. Germline CDR1 and CDR2: LNHDA and SQIVND (reference sequence). The CDR3 runs to 13 residues. The V and J ends lost 5 bases and 0 bases respectively, with 4 bases between them. The CDR3 bases are TGTGCCAGTAGTTGGTCGAACACCGGGGAGCTGTTTTTT. Protein: CASSWSNTGELFF. The full variable domain, with the rest looked up from reference TRBV19 and TRBJ2-2, is DGGITQSPKYLFRKEGQNVTLSCEQNLNHDAMYWYRQDPGQGLRLIYYSQIVNDFQKGDIAEGYSVSREKKESFPLTVTSAQKNPTAFYLCASSWSNTGELFFGEGSRLTVL.

The chain recombines TRBV15 with TRBJ2-7; no clear D. The germline CDR1 and CDR2 sequences are LNHNV and YYDKDF (reference sequence). The CDR3 runs 13 residues. With 3 bases removed from V and 6 bases from J, the gap between germline ends came to 12 bases. The CDR3 loop reads CATSSLDDGEQYV. The CDR3 DNA follows: TGTGCCACCAGCAGCTTAGACGACGGCGAGCAGTACGTC.

This clonotype appeared a single time. This chain connects TRBV7-2 to TRBJ2-7, with 9 nucleotides matching TRBD1. CDR1 and CDR2 (germline): SGHTA, FQGNSA. V lost 5 bases, J lost 5 bases, and 7 bases stayed unmatched. This CDR3 region has 14 residues. The CDR3 DNA is TGTGCCAGCAGCGAGGACAGGGGAGGAGACGAGCAGTACTTC. It translates to CASSEDRGGDEQYF. Full variable domain (missing parts from reference TRBV7-2 and TRBJ2-7): GAGVSQSPSNKVTEKGKDVELRCDPISGHTALYWYRQSLGQGLEFLIYFQGNSAPDKSGLPSDRFSAERTGGSVSTLTIQRTQQEDSAVYLCASSEDRGGDEQYFGPGTRLTVT.

This clonotype has a count of ten or more. The rearrangement joins TRBV7-3 to TRBJ2-2, with 7 bases aligning to TRBD2. Germline V gene lookup returns CDR1 SGHTA and CDR2 FQGTGA. The CDR3 is 16 amino acids. The trim removed 1 base at V and 2 bases at J, leaving 4 bases unmatched. The CDR3 coding sequence is TGTGCCAGCAGCTTAAGGGGGGGACCTAACACCGGGGAGCTGTTTTTT. This encodes CASSLRGGPNTGELFF.

This clonotype was seen ten or more times. The chain carries TRBV7-9 and TRBJ1-1; the D is unclear. Germline lookup yields CDR1 SEHNR and CDR2 FQNEAQ (reference sequence). Between the trimmed V and J ends, which lost 9 bases and 2 bases, there was a span of 25 bases. This CDR3 region has 17 residues. The CDR3 sequence is CASQATGGIPINTEAFF. The CDR3 nucleotides read TGTGCCAGTCAAGCTACGGGCGGAATCCCGATCAACACTGAAGCTTTCTTT.

By share, this clonotype ranks as medium-sized. The J gene is TRBJ1-2, the V gene TRBV7-2, with TRBD1 as a possible D gene (6 bases). Germline V gene data show CDR1 as SGHTA and CDR2 as FQGNSA. The V end was cut by 1 base, the J end by 3 bases, with 12 bases between. This CDR3 is 15 amino acids long. The CDR3 sequence is CASSLVGRGDYGYTF. For the CDR3, the DNA is TGTGCCAGCAGCTTAGTAGGGAGGGGGGACTATGGCTACACCTTC.

The rearrangement links TRBV20-1 to TRBJ2-7; D tentatively fits TRBD1 or TRBD2 (5 bases each). Per germline, CDR1 DFQATT and CDR2 SNEGSKA (reference sequence). Trimming removed 3 bases at V and 3 bases at J, with 15 bases between. The CDR3 consists of 14 residues. CDR3 nucleotide sequence: TGCAGTGCTAGGGACGGGGACCGAGTCTACGAGCAGTACTTC. This sequence encodes CSARDGDRVYEQYF.

Ten or more counts support this clonotype. The gene calls are TRBV11-2 and TRBJ2-3; possibly TRBD2 for D (5 bases). This CDR3 spans 15 amino acids. Germline V CDR1 and CDR2: SGHAT, FQNNGV. V lost 5 bases and J lost 1, with 13 bases in between. The DNA of the CDR3 is TGTGCCAGCAGCCCTGGACTGGAACGCACAGATACGCAGTATTTT. Its translation is CASSPGLERTDTQYF. Drawing the rest from reference TRBV11-2 and TRBJ2-3, the complete variable domain is EAGVAQSPRYKIIEKRQSVAFWCNPISGHATLYWYQQILGQGPKLLIQFQNNGVVDDSQLPKDRFSAERLKGVDSTLKIQPAKLEDSAVYLCASSPGLERTDTQYFGPGTRLTVL.

The gene calls are TRBV20-1 and TRBJ1-4; D is unclear. The V gene lost 3 bases and the J gene lost 6 bases, with 20 bases spanning the gap. This CDR3 comprises 16 residues. CDR1 DFQATT and CDR2 SNEGSKA come from the germline V gene (reference sequence). In DNA, the CDR3 is TGCAGTGCTAGTAGCGGGAGTGGTTACGCCCATGAAAAACTGTTTTTT. Residues: CSASSGSGYAHEKLFF.

The sample holds many counts of this clonotype. This rearrangement joins TRBV24-1 to TRBJ2-1; perhaps TRBD1 as D (7 bases). V lost 4 bases and J lost 8, with 17 bases in between. CDR3 length equals 15 residues. From germline, CDR1 is KGHDR and CDR2 SFDVKD. CDR3 DNA sequence: TGTGCCACCAGTGAATCAGGGGGGCCCGGGGATGAGCAGTTCTTC. Protein: CATSESGGPGDEQFF.

This chain's CDR3 is CSASRTAYTEAFF. The CDR3 DNA follows: TGCAGTGCTAGCAGGACAGCCTACACTGAAGCTTTCTTT. V is TRBV20-1 and J is TRBJ1-1, with a possible D match to TRBD1 (6 bases). Per germline, CDR1 DFQATT and CDR2 SNEGSKA (reference sequence). V lost 3 bases, J lost 3 bases, and 11 bases lay in between. The CDR3 is made up of 13 amino acids.

There are a few counts of this clonotype. A much larger clonotype is one base distant, so this may be a read error. The CDR3 DNA is TGTGCCAGCAGTTCCCTAGTGACATTTCGGGCGCGGGGCTACACCTTC. Protein product: CASSSLVTFRARGYTF. The V call is TRBV11-2, the J call TRBJ1-2; D is uncertain. CDR1 SGHAT and CDR2 FQNNGV come from the germline V gene. V lost 6 bases, J lost 8 bases, and 25 bases lay in between. The CDR3 spans 16 residues.

This chain joins TRBV5-1 and TRBJ2-7; D is perhaps TRBD1 (5 bases). Germline CDR1 reads SGHRS; CDR2 reads YFSETQ. The V end was cut by 0 bases, the J end by 3 bases, with 7 bases between. The length of the CDR3 is 13 residues. In DNA form, the CDR3 reads TGCGCCAGCAGCTTGGTTCAGGGCTACGAGCAGTACTTC. Protein product: CASSLVQGYEQYF.

This clonotype was seen many times. The chain joins TRBV7-9 to TRBJ2-5, with 12 bases lining up with TRBD1. CDR1 SEHNR and CDR2 FQNEAQ come from the germline V gene (reference sequence). The CDR3 has 15 residues. V trimming: 3 bases; J trimming: 5 bases; junction bases outside the gene matches: 4. The CDR3, as DNA: TGTGCCAGCAGCTTGGGGACAGGGGGCGTTGAGACCCAGTACTTC. It specifies CASSLGTGGVETQYF.

The V and J genes are TRBV5-1 and TRBJ2-1; 8 bases are shared with TRBD1. This CDR3 contains 13 residues. Germline trimming cut 1 base from V and 10 bases from J; bases unmatched to any gene: 4. From germline, CDR1 is SGHRS and CDR2 YFSETQ. The CDR3 region is CASSLSRQGEQFF. In nucleotides, the CDR3 is TGCGCCAGCAGCTTGTCTCGACAGGGGGAGCAGTTCTTC. Full variable domain (missing parts from reference TRBV5-1 and TRBJ2-1): KAGVTQTPRYLIKTRGQQVTLSCSPISGHRSVSWYQQTPGQGLQFLFEYFSETQRNKGNFPGRFSGRQFSNSRSEMNVSTLELGDSALYLCASSLSRQGEQFFGPGTRLTVL.

The V and J genes are TRBV13 and TRBJ2-7, with 11 positions matching TRBD1. In germline, CDR1 is PRHDT, CDR2 FYEKMQ (reference sequence). V trimming: 8 bases; J trimming: 7 bases; junction bases outside the gene matches: 7. The CDR3 contains 13 residues. CDR3 coding DNA: TGTGCCAGCGAAGGACAGGGGGCTGGGGAGCAGTACTTC. It specifies CASEGQGAGEQYF.

As to this clonotype: The junction departs from the called germline gene at one end, perhaps through a read error. The V call is TRBV14, the J call TRBJ2-1; unclear D gene. This CDR3 region has 14 residues. Germline V gives CDR1 SGHDN, CDR2 FVKESK. The CDR3 DNA reads TGTGCCTGCAGTCTTGACCCGATATACAATGGGCAGTTCTTC. Translating it yields CACSLDPIYNGQFF.

The V gene is TRBV12-5, the J gene TRBJ2-4; 9 bases line up with TRBD2. Germline V gives CDR1 LGHNT, CDR2 FRNRAP. The CDR3 has 17 residues. Trimming took 4 bases from V and 6 from J; bases not matched to a gene: 13. The CDR3 DNA reads TGTGCTAGTGGTTCCTCGGGTCGAGGTAGCGGGGGAAACATTCAGTACTTC. This sequence encodes CASGSSGRGSGGNIQYF.